This T cell receptor beta chain stems from a study of graft-versus-host responses after intestinal transplantation (dated by TCRdb to the early 2020s). Regarding the complete study: Recipients received multivisceral, liver-intestinal, or isolated intestinal transplants. Every recipient was given anti-thymocyte globulin induction, followed by around three years of maintenance tacrolimus and steroids. Graft-versus-host and host-versus-graft alloreactive T cell clones were tracked in the graft, circulation and bone marrow after intestinal transplantation using bulk TCR-beta CDR3 sequencing. A peak of at least 4% donor T cells among recipient peripheral blood mononuclear cells was the definition used for donor T cell macrochimerism. Alloreactive clones were identified by sequencing pre-transplant mixed lymphocyte reaction products and comparing them with unstimulated pre-transplant donor and recipient T cells. Instead of going to the commercial service, samples from a few later patients were sequenced in-house on an Illumina MiSeq and processed with MiXCR. Of the 20 to 30 intestinal transplant recipients enrolled in the cohort, one of whom was a retransplant, a few patients without pretransplant specimens were excluded.

Library construction relied on the immunoSEQ multiplex PCR assay. For most patients, genomic DNA was isolated with the Qiagen DNeasy Blood and Tissue Kit and sent frozen to Adaptive Biotechnologies for TCR sequencing. For most patients, high-throughput TCR-beta CDR3 sequencing of genomic DNA was performed by Adaptive Biotechnologies. The study's processing was this. Adaptive's ImmunoSEQ software was the source of the TCR sequencing data for about 20 patients, while a few other patients were processed with MiXCR and VDJtools. To correct CD4 versus CD8 sorting errors, sequences present in both subsets at a frequency ratio below 5:1 were removed. CDR3 nucleotide sequences shared by donor and recipient were removed because the origin of these sequences could not be assigned. At least 2-fold expansion over unstimulated cells and a minimum CFSE-low frequency of 0.002% (template counts) or 0.001% (read counts) were required for clones to be classified as alloreactive. Clones were considered mappable if detected in sequenced pre-transplant spleen, lymph node, or MLR CFSE-low populations of the donor or recipient. The cumulative frequency of alloreactive clones was calculated as a percentage of all sequences, weighted by copy number. In its TCRdb copy, this immuneACCESS table keeps in-frame sequences only and misses some clones. Where compared with another copy, unresolved V genes explain less than half of these, and the others have no known cause. The V and J calls and clone size were taken over from that table, and D and trimming were inferred from the DNA. A total of around 120,000 clones appear in this sample, just under 95% of them only once. Roughly 0.11% of the sample is held by the ten biggest clonotypes.

General study outcomes and caveats: In the allografts of patients with donor T cell macrochimerism, GvH to HvG T cell clonal ratios were high. Conclusions were limited by the relatively low number and heterogeneity of intestinal transplant patients. Early after transplant, declines in HvG clones were associated with peak levels of circulating GvH clones. GvH clones were found in recipient bone marrow, and some of the GvH clones appeared earlier in ileal mucosa or blood, which is consistent with an intestinal mucosal origin.

With respect to this clone: Its antigen remains undetermined. Base-call qualities are not available, and no considerably larger clone is one nucleotide away.

The sample's time point label, in plain terms: cells obtained before transplantation from donor or recipient. CD3+CD4+ and CD3+CD8+ populations were FACS-sorted from unstimulated pre-transplant donor and recipient cells taken from spleen or lymph nodes. Specimen: unstimulated CD4+ T cells sorted from spleen or lymph node cells, collected before intestinal transplant. The sequence derives from a human donor who received an intestinal transplant.

The DNA sequence follows: TGTGCCAGCAGCTTAGCGCACAACACTGAAGCTTTCTTT. Its product reads: CASSLAHNTEAFF. The sequence links TRBV7-9 to TRBJ1-1; confidence is insufficient to name the D gene. Measured from the cysteine to the phenylalanine, the CDR3 is 13 residues long. The read is trimmed to its CDR3 DNA, 39 bases read in frame from base 1. Cut back by 0 bases and 2 bases, the V and J ends lie 4 bases apart. CDR1 SEHNR and CDR2 FQNEAQ are derived from the germline V gene (reference sequence).